Each of the 4 T cell receptor beta chains below was sequenced from the same sample in a study of T cell responses to AZD1222 COVID-19 vaccine. Assay used: immunoSEQ multiplex PCR; TCRdb lists only in-frame clones, some missing. Among 150,000 to 200,000 clones, 80% to 95% were seen once, and the ten largest hold under 2.5%. The sequencing used peripheral blood, collected on day 0 of AZD1222 vaccination. These TCRs come from an adult in good health.

The V and J genes are TRBV11-2 and TRBJ2-2, with D perhaps being TRBD1 or TRBD2 (6 bases each). CDR1 SGHAT and CDR2 FQNNGV come from the germline V gene. The CDR3 spans 17 residues. The ends were cut back, 1 base at V and 4 bases at J, with 16 bases in the middle. The CDR3 DNA reads as TGTGCCAGCAGCTTAGGCGGGTGGGGGGCTGGCACCGGGGAGCTGTTTTTT. Encoded protein: CASSLGGWGAGTGELFF. Full variable domain (outside the CDR3, taken from reference TRBV11-2 and TRBJ2-2): EAGVAQSPRYKIIEKRQSVAFWCNPISGHATLYWYQQILGQGPKLLIQFQNNGVVDDSQLPKDRFSAERLKGVDSTLKIQPAKLEDSAVYLCASSLGGWGAGTGELFFGEGSRLTVL.

V and J are TRBV21-1 and TRBJ1-6; TRBD1 reflects the table's D call only, with no check against the DNA. TRBV21-1 is tagged as a pseudogene. This CDR3 is built from 13 residues. In nucleotides, the CDR3 is TGTGCCAGCAGCACGGGACAGAATTCACCCCTCCACTTT. The encoded protein is CASSTGQNSPLHF.

The chain uses TRBV7-9 and TRBJ1-1; 8 bases align to TRBD1. Unmatched junction bases numbered 10, after V lost 4 bases and J lost 6 bases. Germline CDR1 and CDR2: SEHNR and FQNEAQ (reference sequence). The CDR3 spans 15 residues. This chain's CDR3 is CASSSSGGAVPEAFF. CDR3 nucleotides: TGTGCCAGCAGCTCTTCAGGGGGCGCGGTACCTGAAGCTTTCTTT.

V and J are TRBV5-4 and TRBJ1-4; maybe TRBD1 (5 bases). Germline lookup yields CDR1 SGHNT and CDR2 YYREEE (reference sequence). This CDR3 spans 16 amino acids. V was shortened by 0 bases and J by 0 bases, with 9 bases between the two germline ends. DNA of the CDR3: TGTGCCAGCAGCTTGGGCCTGACAGCAACTAATGAAAAACTGTTTTTT. Residues: CASSLGLTATNEKLFF. The whole variable domain, filled in from reference TRBV5-4 and TRBJ1-4, reads ETGVTQSPTHLIKTRGQQVTLRCSSQSGHNTVSWYQQALGQGPQFIFQYYREEENGRGNFPPRFSGLQFPNYSSELNVNALELDDSALYLCASSLGLTATNEKLFFGSGTQLSVL.